This TCR beta chain appears in the sequencing data of a study of blood T cell repertoires in COVID-19 (dated by TCRdb to the early 2020s). Regarding the complete study: The collaborator samples originated in the United States, Italy and Spain and spanned the acute and convalescent phases of COVID-19. HLA class I and class II types, where available, came from metadata supplied by the sample provider rather than from assay-based typing. The prospective study material was composed of cDNA or gDNA derived from T cells, B-cell-depleted T cells, or PBMCs. A freely available public database, intended as a resource for researchers studying the immune response to SARS-CoV-2, is where the repertoires were released. A de-identified subject ID, COVID-19 status, age in years and sex were almost always included in the sample metadata. Samples were obtained from the ongoing ImmuneRACE study (first 160 participants) and from 1,254 subjects provided by 6 global collaborators. The dataset comprised deeply sampled blood TCRbeta repertoires from subjects exposed to, actively infected with, or recovered from COVID-19.

One collaborating source in Seattle enrolled patients during active infection and followed them longitudinally through the course of disease. Each collaborating institution followed its own protocols to collect whole blood in K2EDTA tubes. For TCRbeta analysis, collaborator samples were shipped as frozen whole blood, as isolated PBMCs, or as DNA extracted from either sample type. Here is what the overall study found, with its caveats: Clinical and demographic metadata were provided uncurated, with the amount varying by source and participant.

Remarks on this clone: The antigen it binds to is not known. No much larger clone exists at a distance of one base, and base qualities are not known.

TCRbeta CDR3 regions were amplified from genomic DNA by means of the immunoSEQ Assay, a bias-controlled multiplex PCR. On the authors' methods: Nucleated cell counts per sample were estimated from amplification of reference gene primers within the assay. To quantify the absolute abundance of each unique TCRbeta CDR3 rearrangement, sequence reads were collapsed and filtered. For each sample, productive Simpson clonality was calculated by taking the square root of Simpson's diversity index across productive rearrangements. TCRdb carries this immuneACCESS record with in-frame sequences only. Its versions omit some clonotypes, under half of them owing to an unresolved V gene in the studies checked, with the rest unexplained. D and trimming come from the DNA, and the V and J calls and clone size come from that table. Present in this sample are 300,000 to 350,000 clones, roughly 89% of which were seen just once. The top ten hold over 3.5% of the sample.

CDR1 MNHEY and CDR2 SVGAGI are derived from the germline V gene. Trimming takes 2 bases from V and 10 bases from J, and the germline ends sit 11 bases apart. The CDR3 covers 12 residues, taking in both the cysteine and the phenylalanine. Of all the DNA, just the CDR3 is kept, 36 bases in frame from base 1. The receptor was isolated from a woman aged 55-69 years with COVID-19, enrolled during active disease. This chain is built from TRBV6-5 and TRBJ1-2; the D gene is perhaps TRBD1, on 5 matching bases. The sequencing input was peripheral blood. The CDR3: CASSYGQGDYTF. Here is the DNA: TGTGCCAGCAGTTACGGGCAGGGCGACTACACCTTC.